This entry is about one TCR beta chain. Germline-derived CDR1 and CDR2 are SGHNT and YYREEE (reference sequence). The V end was cut by 4 bases, the J end by 8 bases, with 12 bases between. CDR3 length: 13 amino acids. The data are from a study of T cell changes during pregnancy in multiple sclerosis. Some clones are missing from TCRdb's copy, which holds only in-frame ones; the method was immunoSEQ multiplex PCR. The sample has some 73,000 clones; roughly 92% are singletons. This sample comprised peripheral blood, obtained in the third trimester of pregnancy. This sequence was found in a female donor in good health, enrolled as a control in a pregnancy study. This chain links TRBV5-4 with TRBJ1-4; D unclear. The CDR3 region has the DNA TGTGCCAGCAGCACCGCAGGTGACGAAAAACTGTTTTTT. This translates into CASSTAGDEKLFF.